A single sample is the source of the 6 T cell receptor beta chains below, sequenced in a study of T-cell reconstitution after alpha-beta-depleted transplantation in children. During its preparation, the TCRbeta library received unique molecular identifiers. Each CDR3 protein gets one entry after TCRdb re-called the PCR reads with MiXCR. The table shows under 750,000 distinct CDR3 sequences, with about 21% occurring only once. This specimen was PBMCs, mostly from graft donor cells, taken 360 days after TCRalphabeta/CD19-depleted stem cell transplant. Receptors originate from a boy less than two years old who had a stem cell transplant for acute myeloid leukemia, so the T cells may come from the graft donor.

This chain connects TRBV4-3 to TRBJ1-4; tentative D call: TRBD1 (6 bases). Germline CDR1 and CDR2: LGHNA and YSLEER. Trimming left V 0 bases short and J 0 bases short, with 17 bases between. The CDR3 sequence is 19 residues long. The CDR3 is CASSQDIGLGAATNEKLFF. CDR3 DNA sequence: TGCGCCAGCAGCCAAGATATCGGCCTGGGGGCAGCAACTAATGAAAAACTGTTTTTT.

This clonotype was observed a few times. The rearrangement uses TRBV12-3 or TRBV12-4 and TRBJ2-5; D is unresolved. V dropped 2 bases and J dropped 5 bases, with 15 bases sitting between them. This CDR3 region has 15 residues. This CDR3 reads CASSLSSVSVETQYF. CDR3 DNA: TGTGCCAGCAGTTTAAGTTCGGTTTCGGTTGAGACCCAGTACTTC.

This clonotype was found once. The gene calls are TRBV6-1 and TRBJ2-4; TRBD2 matches at 8 bases. J gave up 0 bases and V 6 bases, and 7 bases lay outside the gene matches. CDR3 length: 16 residues. CDR1 and CDR2 (germline): MNHNS, SASEGT. The DNA for the CDR3 is TGTGCCAGCAGCCCCGGGGGGGCGGGAGCCAAAAACATTCAGTACTTC. This codes for CASSPGGAGAKNIQYF.

The chain uses TRBV12-3 or TRBV12-4 and TRBJ2-6; D possibly corresponds to TRBD1 (6 bases). With 6 bases removed from V and 0 bases from J, the gap between germline ends came to 12 bases. The length of the CDR3 is 16 residues. CDR3 sequence reads: CASSTTGSSGANVLTF. The CDR3 nucleotides are TGTGCCAGCAGCACGACAGGTTCCTCTGGGGCCAACGTCCTGACTTTC.

V usage is TRBV18 and J usage is TRBJ1-3, with D unresolved. This CDR3 has 13 amino acids. Germline lookup yields CDR1 KGHSH and CDR2 LQKENI. The germline V and J ends were trimmed by 3 bases and 4 bases, with 7 bases remaining between them. CDR3 region: CASSPDEGNTIYF. CDR3 nucleotide sequence: TGTGCCAGCTCACCGGACGAAGGAAACACCATATATTTT.

This clonotype was observed many times. The chain employs TRBV29-1 and TRBJ2-7; TRBD1 aligns across 7 bases. Per the germline V gene, CDR1 is SQVTM and CDR2 is ANQGSEA. CDR3 size: 14 residues. Unmatched junction bases numbered 14, after V lost 6 bases and J lost 6 bases. CDR3 sequence (DNA): TGCAGCGTCTCAGGACAGGCGCTTTCGGGCGAGCAGTACTTC. The encoded protein is CSVSGQALSGEQYF.